This T cell receptor beta chain was captured in a study of shared clonotypes between healthy human individuals. In the naive CD8 group, cells lacked CD45RO and were positively selected for CCR7, so terminally differentiated effector memory CD45RA+ cells were left out. The junction had 4 bases not matched to a gene; V was cut back by 6 bases and J by 5 bases. CDR1 MNHEY and CDR2 SVGAGI come from the germline V gene. There are 15 residues in the CDR3. Repertoires were generated with immunoSEQ multiplex PCR, while TCRdb's copy carries only in-frame clones and drops some. The data hold 750,000 to 1,000,000 clones, with about 91% observed a single time.

The V call is TRBV6-5, the J call TRBJ2-2, with 12 bases identical to TRBD1. The origin of this receptor is a man aged 30 to 45 in good health. The sample was naive CD8+ T cells sorted from blood. The CDR3 spells CASSGTGGGTGELFF. DNA of the CDR3: TGTGCCAGCAGCGGGACAGGGGGCGGAACCGGGGAGCTGTTTTTT.